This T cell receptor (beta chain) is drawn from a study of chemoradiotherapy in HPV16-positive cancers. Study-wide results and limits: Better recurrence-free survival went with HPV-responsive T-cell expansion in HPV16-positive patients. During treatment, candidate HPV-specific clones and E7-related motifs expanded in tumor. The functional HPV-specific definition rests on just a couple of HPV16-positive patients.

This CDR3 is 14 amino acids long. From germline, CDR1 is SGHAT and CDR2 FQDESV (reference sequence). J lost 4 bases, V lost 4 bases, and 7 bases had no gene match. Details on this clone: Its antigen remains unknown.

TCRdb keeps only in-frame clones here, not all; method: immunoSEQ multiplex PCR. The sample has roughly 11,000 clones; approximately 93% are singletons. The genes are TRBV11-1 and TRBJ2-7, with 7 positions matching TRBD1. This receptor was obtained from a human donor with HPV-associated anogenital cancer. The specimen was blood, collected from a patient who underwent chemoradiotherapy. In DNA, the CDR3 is TGTGCCAGCAGCTCCTACAGGGGAGAGTACGAGCAGTACTTC. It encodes CASSSYRGEYEQYF.